These T cell receptor beta chains were read from a single sample in a study of blood T cell repertoires in COVID-19. The method was immunoSEQ multiplex PCR; TCRdb's version includes in-frame clones alone and lacks a portion of them. The top ten hold roughly 2.6% of the sample, which has 150,000 to 200,000 clones, around 81% seen once. Sequenced input: peripheral blood. All receptors derive from a human donor with acute or convalescent COVID-19. The donor label of this sample is uncertain. Each CDR3 is given with its conserved first and last residue. The order of the fields is clone size, D gene, V gene, J gene, CDR3 protein, CDR3 DNA. D genes are given only for firm matches. Some rows mark clone size as missing; the rest say once, few, many or name a class of expanded clone.

clone_size: many
d_call: NA
v_call: TRBV19
j_call: TRBJ2-7
cdr3_aa: CATKGAYEQYF
cdr3_nt: TGTGCCACTAAGGGGGCCTACGAGCAGTACTTC

clone_size: NA
d_call: NA
v_call: TRBV6-1
j_call: TRBJ2-1
cdr3_aa: CASSEASDSLGNEQFF
cdr3_nt: TGTGCCAGCAGTGAAGCTTCGGACTCCCTGGGGAATGAGCAGTTCTTC

clone_size: NA
d_call: TRBD2
v_call: TRBV5-1
j_call: TRBJ2-7
cdr3_aa: CASSNILAGEDEQYF
cdr3_nt: TGCGCCAGCAGCAATATTCTAGCGGGAGAAGACGAGCAGTACTTC

clone_size: NA
d_call: TRBD1
v_call: TRBV19
j_call: TRBJ1-5
cdr3_aa: CASSNRDRGLPQHF
cdr3_nt: TGTGCCAGTAGTAACCGGGACAGGGGTTTGCCCCAGCATTTT

clone_size: NA
d_call: NA
v_call: TRBV9
j_call: TRBJ2-5
cdr3_aa: CASSPQGRGGETQYF
cdr3_nt: TGTGCCAGCAGCCCTCAGGGGAGGGGGGGAGAGACCCAGTACTTC

clone_size: NA
d_call: NA
v_call: TRBV30
j_call: TRBJ1-5
cdr3_aa: CAWSWKGGDQPQHF
cdr3_nt: TGTGCCTGGAGTTGGAAGGGAGGGGATCAGCCCCAGCATTTT

clone_size: NA
d_call: NA
v_call: TRBV2
j_call: TRBJ1-1
cdr3_aa: CASSDGGMNTEAFF
cdr3_nt: TGTGCCAGCAGTGACGGGGGGATGAACACTGAAGCTTTCTTT

clone_size: NA
d_call: NA
v_call: TRBV7-8
j_call: TRBJ1-1
cdr3_aa: CASRPTGNTEAFF
cdr3_nt: TGTGCCAGCAGACCGACAGGGAACACTGAAGCTTTCTTT

clone_size: NA
d_call: TRBD1
v_call: TRBV7-2
j_call: TRBJ2-7
cdr3_aa: CASSPGQVRISYEQYF
cdr3_nt: TGTGCCAGCAGCCCCGGACAGGTCCGGATATCATACGAGCAGTACTTC

clone_size: NA
d_call: TRBD2
v_call: TRBV27
j_call: TRBJ2-3
cdr3_aa: CASSRSGKGTDTQYF
cdr3_nt: TGTGCCAGCAGCCGTAGCGGGAAAGGTACAGATACGCAGTATTTT

clone_size: NA
d_call: TRBD1
v_call: TRBV19
j_call: TRBJ1-1
cdr3_aa: CASIRGQGALAEAFF
cdr3_nt: TGTGCCAGTATTCGGGGACAGGGGGCGCTGGCTGAAGCTTTCTTT

clone_size: NA
d_call: NA
v_call: TRBV28
j_call: TRBJ1-2
cdr3_aa: CASNAPIVRNYGYTF
cdr3_nt: TGTGCCAGCAATGCCCCTATAGTCCGCAACTATGGCTACACCTTC

clone_size: NA
d_call: NA
v_call: TRBV2
j_call: TRBJ2-7
cdr3_aa: CASRRERIVYEQYF
cdr3_nt: TGTGCCAGCAGGAGGGAAAGGATCGTCTACGAGCAGTACTTC

clone_size: NA
d_call: TRBD2
v_call: TRBV11-3
j_call: TRBJ2-1
cdr3_aa: CASSPEASGYNEQFF
cdr3_nt: TGTGCCAGCAGCCCCGAGGCTAGCGGCTACAATGAGCAGTTCTTC

clone_size: NA
d_call: NA
v_call: TRBV18
j_call: TRBJ2-1
cdr3_aa: CASSPPDGRPYNEQFF
cdr3_nt: TGTGCCAGCTCACCACCGGACGGGAGACCCTACAATGAGCAGTTCTTC

clone_size: few
d_call: NA
v_call: TRBV10-1
j_call: TRBJ2-3
cdr3_aa: CASSESAGPTDTQYF
cdr3_nt: TGCGCCAGCAGTGAGTCGGCAGGGCCCACAGATACGCAGTATTTT

clone_size: few
d_call: NA
v_call: TRBV28
j_call: TRBJ2-7
cdr3_aa: CASSEQGSPSYEQYF
cdr3_nt: TGTGCCAGCAGTGAACAGGGCTCTCCCTCCTACGAGCAGTACTTC

clone_size: NA
d_call: NA
v_call: TRBV10-1
j_call: TRBJ2-3
cdr3_aa: CASSEGGVADTQYF
cdr3_nt: TGCGCCAGCAGTGAAGGGGGAGTGGCGGATACGCAGTATTTT

clone_size: NA
d_call: NA
v_call: TRBV3-1/TRBV3-2
j_call: TRBJ1-1
cdr3_aa: CASSQGSTALNTEAFF
cdr3_nt: TGTGCCAGCAGCCAAGGATCGACAGCATTGAACACTGAAGCTTTCTTT

clone_size: NA
d_call: TRBD2
v_call: TRBV20-1
j_call: TRBJ2-5
cdr3_aa: CSASFSGRVGPETQYF
cdr3_nt: TGCAGTGCTAGTTTTAGCGGGAGGGTCGGGCCCGAGACCCAGTACTTC

clone_size: NA
d_call: NA
v_call: TRBV9
j_call: TRBJ1-3
cdr3_aa: CASSSRDTSGNTIYF
cdr3_nt: TGTGCCAGCAGCTCTCGGGACACCTCTGGAAACACCATATATTTT

clone_size: NA
d_call: NA
v_call: TRBV28
j_call: TRBJ1-1
cdr3_aa: CASSLNRGGTEAFF
cdr3_nt: TGTGCCAGCAGTTTAAATAGGGGGGGCACTGAAGCTTTCTTT

clone_size: NA
d_call: TRBD2
v_call: TRBV5-1
j_call: TRBJ2-3
cdr3_aa: CASSLWSSGGASGDTQYF
cdr3_nt: TGCGCCAGCAGCTTGTGGTCTAGCGGGGGGGCCTCAGGAGATACGCAGTATTTT

clone_size: NA
d_call: NA
v_call: TRBV6-1
j_call: TRBJ1-1
cdr3_aa: CASSEGTASTEAFF
cdr3_nt: TGTGCCAGCAGTGAAGGCACCGCGAGCACTGAAGCTTTCTTT

clone_size: NA
d_call: TRBD1
v_call: TRBV14
j_call: TRBJ1-2
cdr3_aa: CASSPRQGSGYTF
cdr3_nt: TGTGCCAGCAGCCCGAGACAGGGGTCCGGCTACACCTTC

clone_size: NA
d_call: NA
v_call: TRBV11-2
j_call: TRBJ1-4
cdr3_aa: CASSLNSGDFEKLFF
cdr3_nt: TGTGCCAGCAGCTTAAATTCCGGGGATTTTGAAAAACTGTTTTTT

clone_size: NA
d_call: NA
v_call: TRBV7-3
j_call: TRBJ2-6
cdr3_aa: CASSPRTSGANVLTF
cdr3_nt: TGTGCCAGCAGCCCGAGAACCTCTGGGGCCAACGTCCTGACTTTC

clone_size: NA
d_call: NA
v_call: TRBV7-9
j_call: TRBJ1-1
cdr3_aa: CASSLASGGDTEAFF
cdr3_nt: TGTGCCAGCAGCTTAGCATCCGGCGGAGACACTGAAGCTTTCTTT

clone_size: NA
d_call: TRBD1
v_call: TRBV6-4
j_call: TRBJ2-1
cdr3_aa: CASSDSRQGLQFF
cdr3_nt: TGTGCCAGCAGTGACTCACGACAGGGGTTACAGTTCTTC

clone_size: NA
d_call: NA
v_call: TRBV6-5
j_call: TRBJ1-6
cdr3_aa: CATMRASSYNSPLHF
cdr3_nt: TGTGCCACCATGAGGGCGAGCTCCTATAATTCACCCCTCCACTTT

clone_size: NA
d_call: NA
v_call: TRBV7-9
j_call: TRBJ1-4
cdr3_aa: CASSPMPQEVEKLFF
cdr3_nt: TGTGCCAGCAGCCCGATGCCCCAGGAGGTTGAAAAACTGTTTTTT

clone_size: NA
d_call: NA
v_call: TRBV7-2
j_call: TRBJ1-1
cdr3_aa: CASSQGANTEAFF
cdr3_nt: TGTGCCAGCAGCCAAGGGGCTAACACTGAAGCTTTCTTT

clone_size: NA
d_call: TRBD1
v_call: TRBV7-9
j_call: TRBJ1-1
cdr3_aa: CASSLGDRVNTEAFF
cdr3_nt: TGTGCCAGCAGCTTAGGCGACAGGGTGAACACTGAAGCTTTCTTT

clone_size: NA
d_call: TRBD1
v_call: TRBV5-4
j_call: TRBJ1-2
cdr3_aa: CASSLGYTGDGHGYTF
cdr3_nt: TGTGCCAGCAGCTTGGGGTATACAGGGGACGGGCATGGCTACACCTTC

clone_size: NA
d_call: NA
v_call: TRBV6-6
j_call: TRBJ2-1
cdr3_aa: CASSPGDNEQFF
cdr3_nt: TGTGCCAGCAGTCCAGGGGACAATGAGCAGTTCTTC

clone_size: NA
d_call: NA
v_call: TRBV6-5
j_call: TRBJ1-5
cdr3_aa: CASSRTVTGNQPQHF
cdr3_nt: TGTGCCAGCAGCCGGACAGTCACTGGCAATCAGCCCCAGCATTTT

clone_size: NA
d_call: NA
v_call: TRBV10-3
j_call: TRBJ2-4
cdr3_aa: CAITLTRGAKNIQYF
cdr3_nt: TGTGCCATCACTCTCACAAGGGGGGCCAAAAACATTCAGTACTTC

clone_size: NA
d_call: NA
v_call: TRBV6-5
j_call: TRBJ1-2
cdr3_aa: CASGLDTGHYGYTF
cdr3_nt: TGTGCCAGCGGCTTGGACACCGGACACTATGGCTACACCTTC

clone_size: NA
d_call: TRBD1
v_call: TRBV30
j_call: TRBJ1-1
cdr3_aa: CAWVKYISGTAMNTEAFF
cdr3_nt: TGTGCCTGGGTGAAGTACATTTCCGGGACAGCCATGAACACTGAAGCTTTCTTT

clone_size: NA
d_call: NA
v_call: TRBV29-1
j_call: TRBJ1-1
cdr3_aa: CSATSLTTGEGMNTEAFF
cdr3_nt: TGCAGCGCCACCTCGTTGACGACCGGGGAGGGGATGAACACTGAAGCTTTCTTT

clone_size: NA
d_call: NA
v_call: TRBV7-6
j_call: TRBJ1-1
cdr3_aa: CASSLSSVRGTEAFF
cdr3_nt: TGTGCCAGCAGCTTAAGCTCAGTGCGGGGCACTGAAGCTTTCTTT

clone_size: NA
d_call: TRBD2
v_call: TRBV6-6
j_call: TRBJ2-3
cdr3_aa: CASTPGAGGTDTQYF
cdr3_nt: TGTGCCAGCACCCCGGGAGCGGGGGGCACAGATACGCAGTATTTT

clone_size: few
d_call: NA
v_call: TRBV7-2
j_call: TRBJ2-5
cdr3_aa: CASSPLGGAQGETQYF
cdr3_nt: TGTGCCAGCAGCCCCCTAGGGGGGGCTCAGGGGGAGACCCAGTACTTC

clone_size: once
d_call: NA
v_call: TRBV19
j_call: TRBJ2-2
cdr3_aa: CASSKSHPEGELFF
cdr3_nt: TGTGCCAGTAGTAAGTCTCACCCTGAGGGGGAGCTGTTTTTT

clone_size: NA
d_call: TRBD1
v_call: TRBV6-6
j_call: TRBJ1-1
cdr3_aa: CASSRQGEGTEAFF
cdr3_nt: TGTGCCAGCAGCCGACAGGGGGAAGGGACTGAAGCTTTCTTT

clone_size: NA
d_call: TRBD2
v_call: TRBV5-4
j_call: TRBJ2-5
cdr3_aa: CASSLTSGGLQETQYF
cdr3_nt: TGTGCCAGCAGCTTGACTAGCGGGGGACTACAAGAGACCCAGTACTTC